A single sample is the source of the 24 T cell receptor beta chains below, sequenced in a study of CD4 T cells in relation to SARS-CoV-2 and coronaviruses. The assay was immunoSEQ multiplex PCR, and TCRdb's table has in-frame clones only and misses some. The data show roughly 45,000 clones, about 80% seen once. Their antigens remain unidentified. Sequencing was performed on naive CD4+ T cells from PBMCs, cultured in vitro. Subset of the sample: naive CD4+ T cells isolated by negative enrichment. The source of these receptors is an adult with COVID-19.

The chain has TRBV30 and TRBJ2-7, with D possibly matching TRBD1 (6 bases). Per germline, CDR1 GTSNPN and CDR2 SVGIG (reference sequence). The V end was cut by 7 bases, the J end by 6 bases, with 16 bases between. This CDR3 has 12 residues. In nucleotides, the CDR3 is TGTGCCTCCCGTCACCAGGGGAGCGAGCAGTACTTC. It specifies CASRHQGSEQYF.

The chain combines TRBV5-1 with TRBJ2-5, with 10 nucleotides matching TRBD2. Losses at the gene ends were 7 bases for V and 8 bases for J; bases not matched to a gene: 8. From germline, CDR1 is SGHRS and CDR2 YFSETQ. The length of the CDR3 is 13 residues. DNA for the CDR3: TGCGCCAGCCGAACTAGCGGGATGGCTACCCAGTACTTC. It is translated as CASRTSGMATQYF.

V gene TRBV4-1 combines with J gene TRBJ1-3; no definite D call. Trimming left V 6 bases short and J 5 bases short, with 20 bases between. This CDR3 is 16 amino acids long. Germline values: CDR1 MGHRA, CDR2 YSYEKL. For the CDR3, the DNA is TGCGCCAGCAGTCACGTTGACGGCAGCCGCCGAAACACCATATATTTT. This sequence encodes CASSHVDGSRRNTIYF.

The chain employs TRBV28 and TRBJ2-5; 8 nucleotides align to TRBD1. Germline lookup yields CDR1 MDHEN and CDR2 SYDVKM. There are 14 residues in the CDR3. V trimming: 5 bases; J trimming: 2 bases; junction bases outside the gene matches: 4. Written as DNA, the CDR3 is TGTGCCAGCAGTATCGACAGGGGACAAGAGACCCAGTACTTC. It yields the protein CASSIDRGQETQYF.

The V call is TRBV5-1, the J call TRBJ1-6; the match to TRBD1 covers 8 bases. The V gene end was trimmed by 4 bases and the J gene end by 5 bases; junction bases not matched to a gene: 8. CDR3 length: 16 residues. Germline V CDR1 and CDR2: SGHRS, YFSETQ. The chain's CDR3 is CASSRDRPKNNSPLHF. For the CDR3, the DNA is TGCGCCAGCAGCCGGGACAGGCCGAAGAATAATTCACCCCTCCACTTT.

This rearrangement joins TRBV6-4 to TRBJ2-3; 8 bases line up with TRBD2. Germline CDR1 is MRHNA and CDR2 is SNTAGT. V lost 3 bases, J lost 4 bases, and 6 bases stayed unmatched. This CDR3 comprises 15 residues. The DNA for the CDR3 is TGTGCCAGCAGTGAAAGCGGGAGCGGGGCAGATACGCAGTATTTT. It specifies CASSESGSGADTQYF.

This rearrangement joins TRBV7-3 to TRBJ2-1; 10 nucleotides align to TRBD1. This CDR3 spans 16 amino acids. With V trimmed by 4 bases and J by 7 bases, 10 bases remained unmatched. Per the germline V gene, CDR1 is SGHTA and CDR2 is FQGTGA. In DNA, the CDR3 is TGTGCCAGCAGCTGGGTGGGGACAGGGGAAGGGAATGAGCAGTTCTTC. Translation gives CASSWVGTGEGNEQFF.

The J gene is TRBJ2-7, the V gene TRBV9, with 7 bases identical to TRBD1. Germline assignment: CDR1 SGDLS and CDR2 YYNGEE. V shed 0 bases, J shed 6 bases, and the junction held 6 bases outside the gene matches. This CDR3 has 14 residues. The CDR3 DNA reads TGTGCCAGCAGCGTAGAGGGGGCAAGCTCCGAGCAGTACTTC. Translation gives CASSVEGASSEQYF.

This rearrangement joins TRBV11-2 to TRBJ1-5, with unresolved D. Germline-derived CDR1 and CDR2 are SGHAT and FQNNGV. CDR3 length: 13 residues. The V and J ends lost 3 bases and 5 bases respectively, with 8 bases between them. In nucleotides, the CDR3 is TGTGCCAGCAGCTTTGCCCTGGATCAGCCCCAGCATTTT. Encoded protein: CASSFALDQPQHF.

The rearrangement uses TRBV9 and TRBJ2-5, with 11 positions matching TRBD1. The CDR3 contains 18 residues. V dropped 4 bases and J dropped 7; count of bases not matched to a gene: 18. Per germline, CDR1 SGDLS and CDR2 YYNGEE. The CDR3 here is CASSPRNVPGQGVGTQYF. Here the CDR3 DNA reads TGTGCCAGCAGCCCCCGGAACGTGCCGGGACAGGGGGTCGGGACCCAGTACTTC.

The chain carries TRBV10-3 and TRBJ2-7; no firm D call. The CDR3 covers 15 residues. Germline V CDR1 and CDR2: ENHRY, SYGVKD. The V gene lost 3 bases and the J gene lost 2 bases, with 14 bases spanning the gap. CDR3 coding DNA: TGTGCCATCAGTGACCCCACTCGGTCGACCTACGAGCAGTACTTC. Translation gives CAISDPTRSTYEQYF.

The rearrangement links TRBV6-1 to TRBJ1-4, with 9 bases identical to TRBD1. V lost 2 bases to trimming and J lost 6 bases; unmatched junction nucleotides: 7. Germline V gives CDR1 MNHNS, CDR2 SASEGT. The CDR3 totals 16 residues. CDR3 region: CASSEPDRGIYEKLFF. CDR3 DNA sequence: TGTGCCAGCAGTGAACCGGACAGGGGAATATATGAAAAACTGTTTTTT.

This clone appeared a few times. The V and J genes are TRBV2 and TRBJ2-1, with 9 bases that match TRBD2. Per germline, CDR1 SNHLY and CDR2 FYNNEI. J gave up 6 bases and V 7 bases, and 10 bases lay outside the gene matches. The CDR3 extends over 15 amino acids. The CDR3 DNA reads as TGTGCCAGCATGGGGGCGGGAGGGATAACCAATGAGCAGTTCTTC. Translated, it gives CASMGAGGITNEQFF.

The V call is TRBV5-1, the J call TRBJ2-2; 16 nucleotides match TRBD2. The V and J ends lost 4 bases and 6 bases, in that order; junction bases with no gene match: 9. Germline V gene lookup returns CDR1 SGHRS and CDR2 YFSETQ. The CDR3 spans 18 residues. The CDR3 nucleotides read TGCGCCAGCAGCACCCGGGGACTAGCGGGAGGGCCAGCCGGGGAGCTGTTTTTT. Translating gives CASSTRGLAGGPAGELFF.

The chain links TRBV27 to TRBJ2-1, with 7 bases matching TRBD2. Trimming took 3 bases from V and 0 from J; bases not matched to a gene: 5. Germline assignment: CDR1 MNHEY and CDR2 SMNVEV (reference sequence). This CDR3 has 16 residues. CDR3 amino acids: CASSFGPGGSYNEQFF. In nucleotides, the CDR3 is TGTGCCAGCAGTTTTGGACCGGGGGGCTCCTACAATGAGCAGTTCTTC.

The chain is built from TRBV6-2 or TRBV6-3 and TRBJ2-5; 14 bases map to TRBD2. The CDR3 spans 17 residues. CDR1 and CDR2 (germline): MNHEY, SVGEGT. J gave up 5 bases and V 4 bases, and 9 bases lay outside the gene matches. CDR3 region: CASSFSGLAGEVETQYF. CDR3 sequence (DNA): TGTGCCAGCAGTTTCTCGGGACTAGCGGGAGAGGTTGAGACCCAGTACTTC.

The chain is built from TRBV4-1 and TRBJ2-2, with D uncertain. The CDR3 length is 16 residues. Trimming took 1 base from V and 6 from J, leaving 15 bases between them. Germline CDR1 is MGHRA and CDR2 is YSYEKL. The CDR3 here is CASSQVGSGGPGELFF. Written as DNA, the CDR3 is TGCGCCAGCAGCCAAGTAGGGTCAGGCGGCCCCGGGGAGCTGTTTTTT.

This clone was observed a few times. The V gene is TRBV19, the J gene TRBJ1-5; D uncertain. Germline assignment: CDR1 LNHDA and CDR2 SQIVND (reference sequence). Trimming pared 5 bases from V and 9 bases from J, leaving 8 bases between. CDR3 size: 11 residues. The CDR3 sequence: CASSSEGPQHF. Written as DNA, the CDR3 is TGTGCCAGTAGTTCCGAGGGGCCCCAGCATTTT.

This clone occurred once. The chain is built from TRBV28 and TRBJ1-1; D is possibly TRBD1 (6 bases). The CDR3 length is 15 residues. Germline V gene sequence: CDR1 MDHEN, CDR2 SYDVKM. Trimming pared 5 bases from V and 0 bases from J, leaving 13 bases between. CDR3 nucleotide sequence: TGTGCCAGCAGTCCGCCGACAGGAGTGAACACTGAAGCTTTCTTT. Residues: CASSPPTGVNTEAFF.

The V and J genes are TRBV19 and TRBJ1-5; no definite D call. The CDR3 sequence is 13 residues long. Trimming shortened V by 3 bases and J by 4 bases, and 7 bases separated the two germline ends. Germline CDR1 LNHDA, CDR2 SQIVND (reference sequence). This CDR3 is CASSIGTNQPQHF. CDR3 DNA: TGTGCCAGTAGTATCGGTACGAATCAGCCCCAGCATTTT.

In its sample, this clone was seen a few times. The chain employs TRBV5-6 and TRBJ2-7; TRBD2 matches at 8 bases. Germline CDR1 and CDR2: SGHDT and YYEEEE. With V trimmed by 2 bases and J by 6 bases, 7 bases remained unmatched. CDR3 length: 14 residues. This chain's CDR3 is CASSFKRERFEQYF. CDR3 sequence (DNA): TGTGCCAGCAGCTTTAAGCGGGAGCGGTTCGAGCAGTACTTC. Together with reference TRBV5-6 and TRBJ2-7, the CDR3 gives the full variable domain: DAGVTQSPTHLIKTRGQQVTLRCSPKSGHDTVSWYQQALGQGPQFIFQYYEEEERQRGNFPDRFSGHQFPNYSSELNVNALLLGDSALYLCASSFKRERFEQYFGPGTRLTVT.

This clone was counted between two and nine times. The V gene is TRBV4-1, the J gene TRBJ1-5; D is unresolved. Per the germline V gene, CDR1 is MGHRA and CDR2 is YSYEKL. The V and J ends lost 0 bases and 0 bases respectively, with 9 bases between them. This CDR3 is 16 amino acids long. CDR3 amino acids: CASSQDLRNSNQPQHF. CDR3 DNA: TGCGCCAGCAGCCAAGATTTGAGAAATAGCAATCAGCCCCAGCATTTT.

This clone was observed a few times. The rearrangement uses TRBV6-1 and TRBJ1-5; perhaps TRBD1 as D (5 bases). This CDR3 has 15 amino acids. Germline CDR1 and CDR2: MNHNS and SASEGT. Trimming took off 1 base at V and 5 bases at J, with 12 bases between the two ends. This CDR3 reads CASSEGGGGYQPQHF. The CDR3 bases are TGTGCCAGCAGTGAAGGAGGCGGGGGATATCAGCCCCAGCATTTT.

Concerning this clone: Other DNA variants within this sample encode the same CDR3. The rearrangement uses TRBV6-5 and TRBJ1-5; TRBD1 aligns across 8 bases. Germline CDR1 MNHEY, CDR2 SVGAGI. The junction had 6 bases not matched to a gene; V was cut back by 8 bases and J by 0 bases. The CDR3 sequence is 15 residues long. The CDR3 region has the DNA TGTGCCAGCGGCCGGACAGGGAATAGCAATCAGCCCCAGCATTTT. Translated: CASGRTGNSNQPQHF.